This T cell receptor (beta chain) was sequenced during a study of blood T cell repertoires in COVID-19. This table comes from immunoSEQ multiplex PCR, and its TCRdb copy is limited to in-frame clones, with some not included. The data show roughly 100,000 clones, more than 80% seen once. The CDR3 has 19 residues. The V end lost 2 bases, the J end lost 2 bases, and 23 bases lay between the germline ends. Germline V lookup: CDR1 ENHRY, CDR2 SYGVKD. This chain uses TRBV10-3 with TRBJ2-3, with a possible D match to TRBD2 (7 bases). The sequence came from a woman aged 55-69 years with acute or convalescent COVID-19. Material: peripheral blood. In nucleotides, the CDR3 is TGTGCCATCAGTGAGGTTGCGGGGGCCCTTGGATTCAACACAGATACGCAGTATTTT. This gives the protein CAISEVAGALGFNTDTQYF.